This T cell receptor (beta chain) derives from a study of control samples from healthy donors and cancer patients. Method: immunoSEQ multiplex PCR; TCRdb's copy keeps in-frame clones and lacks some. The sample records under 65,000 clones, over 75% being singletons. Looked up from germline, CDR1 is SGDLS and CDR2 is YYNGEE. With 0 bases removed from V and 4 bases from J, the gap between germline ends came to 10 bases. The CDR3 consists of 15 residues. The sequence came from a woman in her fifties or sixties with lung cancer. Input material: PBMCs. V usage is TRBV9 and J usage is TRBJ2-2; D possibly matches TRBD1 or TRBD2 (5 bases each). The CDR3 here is CASSVGRAGTGELFF. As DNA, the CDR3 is TGTGCCAGCAGCGTAGGCAGGGCGGGCACCGGGGAGCTGTTTTTT.